These 7 T cell receptor beta chains came from one sample sequenced in a study of cytomegalovirus exposure and HLA in healthy donors. Both 60 Vbeta primers and 13 Jbeta primers went into the PCR. Profiled with immunoSEQ multiplex PCR; TCRdb holds only in-frame clones, not every one. The table includes over 150,000 clones, about 75% detected once. The sample was PBMCs. The receptor set was obtained from a male donor in good health and CMV-seropositive.

V gene TRBV4-2 combines with J gene TRBJ2-5; D ambiguous. The CDR3 loop spans 14 amino acids. Trimming removed 5 bases from V and 0 bases from J, with 10 bases in between. In germline, CDR1 is LGHNA, CDR2 YNFKEQ. In DNA, the CDR3 is TGTGCCAGCAGCGCGGTAGGTTACCAAGAGACCCAGTACTTC. Its translation is CASSAVGYQETQYF.

This chain links TRBV5-8 with TRBJ2-6; D is unresolved. This CDR3 region has 15 residues. Per germline, CDR1 SGHTS and CDR2 YDEGEE. Trimming stripped 4 bases from V and 0 bases from J, with 8 bases between. The CDR3 region has the DNA TGTGCCAGCAGCAGCGTTCTCTCTGGGGCCAACGTCCTGACTTTC. This sequence encodes CASSSVLSGANVLTF.

V usage is TRBV7-2 and J usage is TRBJ2-5; 8 nucleotides match TRBD1. The CDR3 has 13 amino acids. After removal of 3 bases from V and 4 bases from J, the junction contained 1 base not matched to a gene. Germline loops: CDR1 SGHTA, CDR2 FQGNSA. CDR3 residues: CASSLGQVETQYF. CDR3 DNA: TGTGCCAGCAGCTTGGGACAGGTAGAGACCCAGTACTTC.

CDR3 amino acids: CAWSVQGHWGYTF. The CDR3 region has the DNA TGTGCCTGGAGTGTACAGGGGCATTGGGGCTACACCTTC. The chain joins TRBV30 to TRBJ1-2, with 7 positions matching TRBD1. Germline lookup yields CDR1 GTSNPN and CDR2 SVGIG (reference sequence). The ends lost 0 bases at V and 8 bases at J; junction bases unmatched: 6. CDR3 length equals 13 residues.

This sequence joins TRBV11-2 and TRBJ2-6, with a weak D call TRBD2 (7 bases). Trimming pared 6 bases from V and 1 base from J, leaving 22 bases between. Germline V CDR1 and CDR2: SGHAT, FQNNGV. The CDR3 has 19 amino acids. The CDR3 region has the DNA TGTGCCAGCAGTCAAAAGCGGGGCGGGGGCATTTCTGGGGCCAACGTCCTGACTTTC. Translated, it gives CASSQKRGGGISGANVLTF.

The CDR3 here is CSGTGGTYEQYF. CDR3 nucleotide sequence: TGTTCCGGAACAGGGGGCACCTACGAGCAGTACTTC. The chain is built from TRBV7-9 and TRBJ2-7, with TRBD1 matching over 9 bases. The CDR3 extends over 12 amino acids. Germline values: CDR1 SEHNR, CDR2 FQNEAQ (reference sequence).

This chain connects TRBV30 to TRBJ2-5, with a possible D match to TRBD1 (5 bases). CDR3 length: 14 residues. CDR1 is GTSNPN and CDR2 is SVGIG in the germline V gene (reference sequence). V was pared by 3 bases and J by 0 bases, with 11 bases between. The CDR3, as DNA: TGTGCCTGGAGCGGCCGACAGTACCAAGAGACCCAGTACTTC. Translation: CAWSGRQYQETQYF. Looking up the rest from reference TRBV30 and TRBJ2-5 gives the full variable domain: SQTIHQWPATLVQPVGSPLSLECTVEGTSNPNLYWYRQAAGRGLQLLFYSVGIGQISSEVPQNLSASRPQDRQFILSSKKLLLSDSGFYLCAWSGRQYQETQYFGPGTRLLVL.